The 4 T cell receptor beta chains below all came from one sample that was sequenced in a study of shared clonotypes between healthy human individuals. Only in-frame clones appear in the TCRdb table, and some are missing; sequencing was by immunoSEQ multiplex PCR. There are 2 million to 2.5 million clones in the sample; under 95% occur only once, and 0.37% lies in the top ten. Sequencing input: naive CD4+ T cells from PBMCs. As to subset: CD45RA+ positively selected. These receptors were collected from a man aged 18 to 35 in good health. Some clones in this sample may be carry-over from other donors' samples.

V usage is TRBV18 and J usage is TRBJ1-1, with 8 bases matching TRBD1. CDR3 length: 15 residues. Trimming took 6 bases from V and 5 from J; bases not matched to a gene: 11. Per germline, CDR1 KGHSH and CDR2 LQKENI. In DNA, the CDR3 is TGTGCCAGCTCCCCGCGGCTGACAGGGGTAACTGAAGCTTTCTTT. Encoded protein: CASSPRLTGVTEAFF.

The chain recombines TRBV10-3 with TRBJ1-1, with a tentative D call TRBD1 (5 bases). CDR3 length equals 14 residues. The germline V gene has CDR1 ENHRY and CDR2 SYGVKD. The V end was cut by 0 bases, the J end by 6 bases, with 11 bases between. DNA of the CDR3: TGTGCCATCAGTGAGTCGGAGGGCAGGGCTGAAGCTTTCTTT. This sequence encodes CAISESEGRAEAFF.

The genes are TRBV5-4 and TRBJ2-2; a weak D match, TRBD2 (9 bases). This CDR3 is 15 amino acids long. Germline lookup yields CDR1 SGHNT and CDR2 YYREEE (reference sequence). V gave up 4 bases and J gave up 6 bases, with 16 bases separating them. CDR3 protein: CASSSLAGQAGELFF. As DNA, the CDR3 is TGTGCCAGCAGCAGCCTAGCGGGACAGGCCGGGGAGCTGTTTTTT.

On this clone: Additional DNA sequences in this sample encode the identical CDR3. The CDR3 DNA sequence: TGTGCCAGCAGGGGGAACACCATATATTTT. Its protein is CASRGNTIYF. The gene calls are TRBV28 and TRBJ1-3; D not certain. Trimming pared 6 bases from V and 7 bases from J, leaving 4 bases between. The CDR3 is made up of 10 amino acids. CDR1 and CDR2 from the germline V gene are MDHEN and SYDVKM.